This TCR beta chain was observed in a study of blood T cell repertoires in COVID-19. The V and J ends lost 1 base and 5 bases respectively, with 15 bases between them. Germline CDR1 is SEHNR and CDR2 is FQNEAQ (reference sequence). This CDR3 spans 16 amino acids. Data came from immunoSEQ multiplex PCR; TCRdb stores just in-frame clones and leaves some out. The table lists around 54,000 clones, about 90% of them singletons. This receptor was identified in a human donor in a cohort sampled during active COVID-19. The chain links TRBV7-9 to TRBJ2-1; D is perhaps TRBD1 (5 bases). What was sequenced was peripheral blood. This CDR3 reads CASSLGPAGLDNEQFF. Written as DNA, the CDR3 is TGTGCCAGCAGCTTAGGTCCAGCAGGGTTGGACAATGAGCAGTTCTTC.